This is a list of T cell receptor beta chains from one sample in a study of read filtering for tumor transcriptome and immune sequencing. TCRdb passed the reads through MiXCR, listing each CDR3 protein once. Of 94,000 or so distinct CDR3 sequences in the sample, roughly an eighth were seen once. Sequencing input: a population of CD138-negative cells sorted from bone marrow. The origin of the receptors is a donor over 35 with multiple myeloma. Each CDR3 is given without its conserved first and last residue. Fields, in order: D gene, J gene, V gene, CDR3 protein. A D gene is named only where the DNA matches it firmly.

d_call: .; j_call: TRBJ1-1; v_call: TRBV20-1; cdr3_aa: SARPHGAMNTEAF
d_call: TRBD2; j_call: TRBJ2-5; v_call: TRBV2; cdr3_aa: ASSAATSGSGETQY
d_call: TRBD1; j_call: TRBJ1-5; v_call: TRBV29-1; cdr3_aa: SVQGVGQPQH
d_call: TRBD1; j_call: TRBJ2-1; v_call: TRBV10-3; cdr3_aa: AVRGLYNEQF
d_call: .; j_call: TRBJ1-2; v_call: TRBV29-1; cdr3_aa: SVENPGWNYGYT
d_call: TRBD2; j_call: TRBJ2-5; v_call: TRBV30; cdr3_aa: AWSVQGLAGVETQY
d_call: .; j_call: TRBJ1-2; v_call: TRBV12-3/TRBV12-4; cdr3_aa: ASSLLEPPT
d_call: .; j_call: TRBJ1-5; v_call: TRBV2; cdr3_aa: ASSEQGNSNQPQH
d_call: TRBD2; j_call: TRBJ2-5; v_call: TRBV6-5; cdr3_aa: ASSGGLAGHRRETQY
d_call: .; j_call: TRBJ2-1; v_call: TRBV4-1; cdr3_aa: ASSHDSAGYNEQF
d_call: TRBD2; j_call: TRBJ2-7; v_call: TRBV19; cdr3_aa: ASSIATGTNQFYEQY
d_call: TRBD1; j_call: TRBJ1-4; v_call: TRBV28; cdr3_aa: ASRAPGQTNEKLF
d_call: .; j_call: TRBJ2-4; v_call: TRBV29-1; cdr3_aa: SVEVGRAKNTQY
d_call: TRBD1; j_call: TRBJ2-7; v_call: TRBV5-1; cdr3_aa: ASSTGVSYEQY
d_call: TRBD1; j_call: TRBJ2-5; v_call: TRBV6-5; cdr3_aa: ASSNDRGKTQY
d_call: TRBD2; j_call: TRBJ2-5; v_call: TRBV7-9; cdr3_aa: ASSLTSGRLQETQY
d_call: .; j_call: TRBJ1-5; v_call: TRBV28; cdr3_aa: ASSLLGAYSNQPQH
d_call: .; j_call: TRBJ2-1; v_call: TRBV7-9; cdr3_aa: ASSSGTGKI
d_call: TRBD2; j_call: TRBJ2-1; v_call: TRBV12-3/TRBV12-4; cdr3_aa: ASSPLPLAGFEQF
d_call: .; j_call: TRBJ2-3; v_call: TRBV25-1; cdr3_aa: ASAPHLLGTDTQY
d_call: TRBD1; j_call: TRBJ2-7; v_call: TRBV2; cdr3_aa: ASSGTGGHEQY
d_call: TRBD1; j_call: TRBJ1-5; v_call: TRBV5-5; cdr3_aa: ASSTSGTDIWQPQH
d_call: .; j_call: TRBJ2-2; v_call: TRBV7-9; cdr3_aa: ASSTPSGTSNTGELF
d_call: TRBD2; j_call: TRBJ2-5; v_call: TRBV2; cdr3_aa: ASRVIAGAYQETQY
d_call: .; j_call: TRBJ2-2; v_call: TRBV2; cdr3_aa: ASSEWTPYTGELF